The present T cell receptor beta chain was sequenced within a study of regulatory T cells in long-lasting Graves disease. Turning to the study itself: Positivity for TSH receptor antibodies plus over 5 years of antithyroid drugs meant persistent Graves' disease. Study results and limitations: Patients with persistent disease showed a bias toward TRBV28, TRBJ1-2 and TRBJ2-5. New patients shared 966 public clonotypes, fewer than the approximately 2,500 shared by persistent patients.

CDR1 is MDHEN and CDR2 is SYDVKM in the germline V gene. The junction had 7 bases not matched to a gene; V was cut back by 7 bases and J by 0 bases. The CDR3 runs 15 residues. Ten or more counts support this clonotype. The antigen is not known. Construction of the TCR beta libraries employed iRepertoire HTBI primers in conjunction with Arm-PCR of CDR3 regions. TCRdb re-called the multiplex PCR reads through MiXCR, storing one row per CDR3 protein. The sample carries 430,000 or so distinct CDR3 sequences, roughly a fifth recorded once. Documented time point: persistent/refractory GD, antithyroid drugs over 5 years with positive TRAb. Generation of the TCR library employed RNA extracted from PBMCs.

This receptor was identified in a female donor with Graves disease. The rearrangement links TRBV28 to TRBJ2-5; 8 nucleotides line up with TRBD1. This specimen was peripheral blood mononuclear cells (PBMCs), taken when the disease was refractory, from a patient treated with antithyroid drugs. CDR3 nucleotide sequence: TGTGCCAGCACGGAGGCAGGGGGCAACCAAGAGACCCAGTACTTC. It translates to CASTEAGGNQETQYF. Supplemented by reference TRBV28 and TRBJ2-5, the full variable domain reads DVKVTQSSRYLVKRTGEKVFLECVQDMDHENMFWYRQDPGLGLRLIYFSYDVKMKEKGDIPEGYSVSREKKERFSLILESASTNQTSMYLCASTEAGGNQETQYFGPGTRLLVL.